The 18 T cell receptor beta chains in this list originate from one sample, sequenced in a study of cytomegalovirus exposure and HLA in healthy donors (dated by TCRdb to 2016 to 2017). The library was obtained by the immunoSEQ multiplex PCR assay. The multiplex PCR relied on a mix of 60 forward primers for TCR Vbeta segments and 13 reverse primers for TCR Jbeta segments. TCRdb provides this immuneACCESS table in a form limited to in-frame rearrangements. Some clones are lacking; in checked studies, under half of them reflect an unresolved V gene, and why the rest are absent is not known. A total of about 160,000 clones appear in this sample, roughly 84% of them only once. Around 0.41% of the sample comes from the top ten. Material: PBMCs. The source is a boy between 2 and 10 years old in good health and CMV-seronegative.

The chain couples TRBV2 to TRBJ2-3; 8 bases agree with TRBD1. Germline CDR1 reads SNHLY; CDR2 reads FYNNEI. V lost 7 bases, J lost 1 base, and 10 bases stayed unmatched. CDR3 length: 16 amino acids. CDR3 sequence reads: CASNADRGSGTDTQYF. CDR3 DNA: TGTGCCAGCAACGCTGACAGGGGTAGCGGCACAGATACGCAGTATTTT.

The rearrangement links TRBV21-1 to TRBJ1-4; whether TRBD1, the table's D call, matches the DNA was not checked. TRBV21-1 is shown as a pseudogene. This CDR3 is 16 amino acids long. The CDR3 is CASSKVVGTKDEKLFF. DNA for the CDR3: TGTGCCAGCAGCAAAGTGGTCGGGACAAAAGATGAAAAACTGTTTTTT.

The gene calls are TRBV7-9 and TRBJ2-7; 8 bases map to TRBD1. Germline trimming cut 5 bases from V and 3 bases from J; bases unmatched to any gene: 9. Germline V gene data show CDR1 as SEHNR and CDR2 as FQNEAQ (reference sequence). This CDR3 is built from 15 residues. DNA for the CDR3: TGTGCCAGCAGCCGCTACCGGGACAGGCGCTACGAGCAGTACTTC. It yields the protein CASSRYRDRRYEQYF.

The genes are TRBV6-5 and TRBJ2-7; D is perhaps TRBD2 (6 bases). Per germline, CDR1 MNHEY and CDR2 SVGAGI. The V end lost 4 bases, the J end lost 2 bases, and 12 bases lay between the germline ends. The CDR3 is made up of 14 amino acids. CDR3 coding DNA: TGTGCCAGCAGTTCTGGGACTTTCACCTACGAGCAGTACTTC. This translates into CASSSGTFTYEQYF.

The rearrangement uses TRBV5-4 and TRBJ1-2; TRBD1 matches 7 bases. Trimming cost V 5 bases and J 8 bases; bases outside gene matches: 9. The CDR3 extends over 13 amino acids. CDR1 is SGHNT and CDR2 is YYREEE in the germline V gene (reference sequence). CDR3 DNA sequence: TGTGCCAGCAGACCAACAGGGGTCGGCGGCTACACCTTC. Amino acid sequence: CASRPTGVGGYTF. The full variable domain, its missing parts supplied by reference TRBV5-4 and TRBJ1-2, is ETGVTQSPTHLIKTRGQQVTLRCSSQSGHNTVSWYQQALGQGPQFIFQYYREEENGRGNFPPRFSGLQFPNYSSELNVNALELDDSALYLCASRPTGVGGYTFGSGTRLTVV.

V and J are TRBV5-4 and TRBJ2-1, with 9 bases identical to TRBD2. Losses at the gene ends were 4 bases for V and 0 bases for J; bases not matched to a gene: 5. CDR3 size: 16 residues. Germline V CDR1 and CDR2: SGHNT, YYREEE (reference sequence). CDR3 coding DNA: TGTGCCAGCAGCCCTCGACTAGCGGTCTCCTACAATGAGCAGTTCTTC. It is translated as CASSPRLAVSYNEQFF.

V gene TRBV15 combines with J gene TRBJ2-7; TRBD2 aligns across 8 bases. CDR1 is LNHNV, CDR2 YYDKDF, per germline (reference sequence). Losses at the gene ends were 11 bases for V and 2 bases for J; bases not matched to a gene: 8. CDR3 length equals 13 residues. The CDR3: CAAGPGLAYEQYF. The CDR3 DNA reads as TGTGCCGCTGGACCGGGACTAGCCTACGAGCAGTACTTC.

V is TRBV27 and J is TRBJ2-2, with 9 nucleotides matching TRBD2. The CDR3 has 18 residues. Germline V gene data show CDR1 as MNHEY and CDR2 as SMNVEV (reference sequence). V shed 10 bases and J 1 base; nucleotides not matched to a gene: 16. The CDR3 reads CATHSGSARRGNTGELFF. For the CDR3, the DNA is TGTGCCACCCATAGCGGGAGCGCCCGGCGCGGGAACACCGGGGAGCTGTTTTTT.

The V gene is TRBV6-6, the J gene TRBJ2-7, with D possibly matching TRBD1 (6 bases). This CDR3 is 14 amino acids long. The V end was cut by 3 bases, the J end by 0 bases, with 9 bases between. Per the germline V gene, CDR1 is MNHNY and CDR2 is SVGAGI (reference sequence). DNA of the CDR3: TGTGCCAGCAGTTATGGACAGTTCTCCTACGAGCAGTACTTC. Its protein is CASSYGQFSYEQYF.

V is TRBV7-6 and J is TRBJ1-1; TRBD1 is a possible D gene (6 bases). The germline gives CDR1 SGHVS, CDR2 FNYEAQ. With 3 bases removed from V and 0 bases from J, the gap between germline ends came to 14 bases. This CDR3 is built from 16 residues. The CDR3 DNA follows: TGTGCCAGCAGCTTGGGGGATCAGGGGATGAACACTGAAGCTTTCTTT. Its protein is CASSLGDQGMNTEAFF.

For the CDR3, the DNA is TGTGCCACCAGCAGTCCCTCCTATGGCTACACCTTC. Its protein product is CATSSPSYGYTF. The chain employs TRBV15 and TRBJ1-2; no reliable D call. CDR3 length: 12 amino acids. CDR1 is LNHNV and CDR2 is YYDKDF in the germline V gene (reference sequence). Trimming took 3 bases from V and 4 from J, leaving 6 bases between them.

The V gene is TRBV6-6, the J gene TRBJ2-3, with D perhaps matching TRBD1 (6 bases). Trimming left V 7 bases short and J 3 bases short, with 14 bases between. The CDR3 sequence is 14 residues long. Germline V gene lookup returns CDR1 MNHNY and CDR2 SVGAGI (reference sequence). CDR3 bases: TGTGCCAGCACCTACAGGGCTGGGACAGATACGCAGTATTTT. Protein sequence: CASTYRAGTDTQYF.

This chain links TRBV7-3 with TRBJ2-5; 9 bases agree with TRBD1. The CDR3 contains 13 residues. CDR1 and CDR2 from the germline V gene are SGHTA and FQGTGA. V was pared by 5 bases and J by 5 bases, with 3 bases of the junction left unmatched. In DNA form, the CDR3 reads TGTGCCAGCAGCCGTGACAGGGGGGAGACCCAGTACTTC. Translating gives CASSRDRGETQYF.

The chain couples TRBV28 to TRBJ1-2, with D maybe TRBD1 (5 bases). Germline-derived CDR1 and CDR2 are MDHEN and SYDVKM. The V end lost 6 bases, the J end lost 0 bases, and 20 bases lay between the germline ends. The CDR3 is made up of 17 amino acids. This CDR3 is CASRGTLERPANYGYTF. The CDR3 coding sequence is TGTGCCAGCAGGGGGACTCTAGAACGTCCAGCTAACTATGGCTACACCTTC.

The V and J genes are TRBV18 and TRBJ2-2, with TRBD2 matching 14 bases. The junction had 5 bases not matched to a gene; V was cut back by 1 base and J by 1 base. CDR3 size: 19 residues. Looked up from germline, CDR1 is KGHSH and CDR2 is LQKENI. In DNA form, the CDR3 reads TGTGCCAGCTCACCACAGGAGGGACTAGCGGGAGAGAACACCGGGGAGCTGTTTTTT. As protein: CASSPQEGLAGENTGELFF.

The chain couples TRBV4-1 to TRBJ2-1, with 9 positions matching TRBD2. This CDR3 contains 17 residues. CDR1 MGHRA and CDR2 YSYEKL come from the germline V gene. Trimming cost V 1 base and J 0 bases; bases outside gene matches: 4. The DNA of the CDR3 is TGCGCCAGCAGCCAAGGGCGGGAGGGCCCCTCCTACAATGAGCAGTTCTTC. Protein: CASSQGREGPSYNEQFF.

The CDR3 here is CASSLNYYGYTF. DNA of the CDR3: TGTGCCAGCAGTTTAAACTACTATGGCTACACCTTC. V gene TRBV28 combines with J gene TRBJ1-2; D remains unclear. Deletions cut 2 bases from V and 3 bases from J, with 4 bases between. Germline assignment: CDR1 MDHEN and CDR2 SYDVKM. CDR3 length: 12 residues.

This clone showed up just a few times. This sequence joins TRBV27 and TRBJ2-7, with D tentatively TRBD1 (5 bases). The germline V gene encodes CDR1 MNHEY and CDR2 SMNVEV (reference sequence). Between the trimmed V and J ends, which lost 2 bases and 1 base, there was a span of 6 bases. The CDR3 length is 13 residues. Here the CDR3 DNA reads TGTGCCAGCAGTTTAGGACATTCCTACGAGCAGTACTTC. Translation: CASSLGHSYEQYF.